These T cell receptor beta chains were read from a single sample in a study of T cells after yellow fever vaccination. TCRdb redid the calling of the 5' RACE reads with MiXCR, one entry per CDR3 protein. The sample includes some 600,000 distinct CDR3 sequences, more than 9% of them seen just once. The input for sequencing was PBMCs, taken on the day of the yellow fever booster vaccination. The receptors come from a young man who received the YFV17D yellow fever vaccine. CDR3s include the opening cysteine and the closing phenylalanine or tryptophan. Each record gives: clone size, D gene, J gene, V gene, CDR3 protein, CDR3 DNA. A D gene is named only where the DNA matches it firmly. Part of the rows lack a size; the others show once, few, many or a class for expanded clones.

NA,NA,TRBJ2-3,TRBV3-1,CASSRPGPGSDTQYF,TGTGCCAGCAGCCGCCCGGGGCCAGGGTCGGATACGCAGTATTTT
few,NA,TRBJ2-5,TRBV7-2,CASSLDGIVETQYF,TGTGCCAGCAGCTTAGATGGGATCGTCGAGACCCAGTACTTC
few,TRBD2,TRBJ2-5,TRBV25-1,CASSEWEGLNLETQYF,TGTGCCAGCAGTGAGTGGGAGGGCCTTAATTTGGAGACCCAGTACTTC
few,TRBD2,TRBJ2-2,TRBV28,CASVAGGKVGELFF,TGTGCCAGTGTAGCGGGAGGGAAGGTCGGGGAGCTGTTTTTT
NA,TRBD1,TRBJ1-5,TRBV6-2/TRBV6-3,CASSYGGQGMSNQPQHF,TGTGCCAGCAGTTACGGCGGACAGGGGATGAGCAATCAGCCCCAGCATTTT
many,NA,TRBJ2-3,TRBV4-3,CASSQGPARSTDTQYF,TGCGCCAGCAGCCAAGGACCCGCGCGGAGCACAGATACGCAGTATTTT
few,NA,TRBJ2-5,TRBV2,CASSNDRQETQYF,TGTGCCAGCAGTAATGACAGGCAAGAGACCCAGTACTTC
few,NA,TRBJ2-7,TRBV2,CASSEARGIYEQYF,TGTGCCAGCAGTGAAGCGAGGGGAATCTACGAGCAGTACTTC
few,NA,TRBJ2-7,TRBV20-1,CSARPETSYEQYF,TGCAGTGCTCGGCCCGAGACCTCTTACGAGCAGTACTTC
few,NA,TRBJ1-5,TRBV14,CASSQGYFQPQHF,TGTGCCAGCAGCCAAGGCTACTTCCAGCCCCAGCATTTT
few,TRBD2,TRBJ2-1,TRBV12-3/TRBV12-4,CASRRTSGNVVEQFF,TGTGCCAGCAGGCGGACTAGCGGGAACGTGGTTGAGCAGTTCTTC
NA,NA,TRBJ2-1,TRBV12-3/TRBV12-4,CASSLPPHEQFF,TGTGCCAGCAGTCTCCCTCCTCATGAGCAGTTCTTC
few,NA,TRBJ2-2,TRBV2,CASHPGQLTSGELFF,TGTGCCAGCCACCCGGGACAACTAACTTCCGGGGAGCTGTTTTTT